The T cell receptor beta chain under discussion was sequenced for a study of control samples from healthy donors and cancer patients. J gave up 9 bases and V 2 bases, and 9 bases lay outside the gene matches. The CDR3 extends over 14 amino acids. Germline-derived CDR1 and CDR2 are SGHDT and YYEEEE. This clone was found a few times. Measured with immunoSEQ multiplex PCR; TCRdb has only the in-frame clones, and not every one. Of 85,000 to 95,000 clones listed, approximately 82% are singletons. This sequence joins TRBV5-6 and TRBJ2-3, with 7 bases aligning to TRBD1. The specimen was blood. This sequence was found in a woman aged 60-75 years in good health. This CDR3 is CASSFDGRDRTQYF. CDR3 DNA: TGTGCCAGCAGCTTTGACGGACGGGACAGAACGCAGTATTTT.